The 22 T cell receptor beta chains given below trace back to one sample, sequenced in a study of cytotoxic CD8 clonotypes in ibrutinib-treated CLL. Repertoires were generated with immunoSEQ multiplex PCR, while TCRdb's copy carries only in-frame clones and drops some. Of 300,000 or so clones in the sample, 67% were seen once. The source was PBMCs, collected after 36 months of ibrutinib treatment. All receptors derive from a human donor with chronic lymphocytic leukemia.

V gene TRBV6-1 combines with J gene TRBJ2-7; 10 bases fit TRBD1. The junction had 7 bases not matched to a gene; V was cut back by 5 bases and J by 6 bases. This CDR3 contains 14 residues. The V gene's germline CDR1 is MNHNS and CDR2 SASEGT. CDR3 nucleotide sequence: TGTGCCAGCAGTCTGGGACAGGGGTCTTTCGAGCAGTACTTC. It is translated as CASSLGQGSFEQYF.

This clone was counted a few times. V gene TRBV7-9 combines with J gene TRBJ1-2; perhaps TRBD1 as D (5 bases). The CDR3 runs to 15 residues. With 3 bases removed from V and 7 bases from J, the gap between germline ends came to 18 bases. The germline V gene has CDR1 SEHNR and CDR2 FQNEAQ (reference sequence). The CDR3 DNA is TGTGCCAGCAGCTTTTTGGGCAGGGCCCGGGCTGGCTACACCTTC. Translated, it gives CASSFLGRARAGYTF.

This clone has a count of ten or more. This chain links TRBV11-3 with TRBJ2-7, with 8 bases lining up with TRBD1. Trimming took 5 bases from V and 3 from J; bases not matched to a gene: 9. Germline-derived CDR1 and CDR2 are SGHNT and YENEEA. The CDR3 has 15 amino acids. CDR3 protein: CASSPRGQGFYEQYF. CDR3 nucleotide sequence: TGTGCCAGCAGCCCGAGAGGACAGGGATTCTACGAGCAGTACTTC.

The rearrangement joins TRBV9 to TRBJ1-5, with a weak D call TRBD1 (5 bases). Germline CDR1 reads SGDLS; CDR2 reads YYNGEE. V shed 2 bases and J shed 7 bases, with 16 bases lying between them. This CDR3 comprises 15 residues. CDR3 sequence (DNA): TGTGCCAGCAGCGTCGACGCAGGGTATGGGCAGCCCCAGCATTTT. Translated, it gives CASSVDAGYGQPQHF.

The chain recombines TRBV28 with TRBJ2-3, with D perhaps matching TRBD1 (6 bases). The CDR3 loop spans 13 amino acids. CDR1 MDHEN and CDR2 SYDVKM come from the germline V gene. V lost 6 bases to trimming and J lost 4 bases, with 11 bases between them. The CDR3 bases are TGTGCCAGCAGGGTGGGGGCCGCAGATACGCAGTATTTT. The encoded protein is CASRVGAADTQYF.

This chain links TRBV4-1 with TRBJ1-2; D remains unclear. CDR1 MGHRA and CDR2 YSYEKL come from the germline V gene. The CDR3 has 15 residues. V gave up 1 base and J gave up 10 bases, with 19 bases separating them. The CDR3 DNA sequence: TGCGCCAGCAGCCAAGGCTGGGTGTTAGGTAGCCCCTACACCTTC. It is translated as CASSQGWVLGSPYTF.

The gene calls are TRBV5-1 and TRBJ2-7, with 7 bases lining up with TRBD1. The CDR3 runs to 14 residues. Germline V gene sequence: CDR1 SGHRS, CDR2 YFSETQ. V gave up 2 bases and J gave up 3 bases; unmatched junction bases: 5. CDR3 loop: CASSFDRDLYEQYF. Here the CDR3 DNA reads TGCGCCAGCAGCTTTGACAGGGACCTCTACGAGCAGTACTTC.

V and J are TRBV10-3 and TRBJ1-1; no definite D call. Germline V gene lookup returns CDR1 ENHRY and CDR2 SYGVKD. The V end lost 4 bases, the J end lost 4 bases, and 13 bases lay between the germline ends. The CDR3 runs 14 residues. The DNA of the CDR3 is TGTGCCATCAGTGGTTTTGAGGGATCCACTGAAGCTTTCTTT. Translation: CAISGFEGSTEAFF.

The CDR3 nucleotides read TGTGCCAGCAGCTTATTCATTTCCCGGGCCTCCTACGAGCAGTACTTC. Translated: CASSLFISRASYEQYF. This chain connects TRBV7-9 to TRBJ2-7; D is undetermined. Trimming took off 2 bases at V and 0 bases at J, with 14 bases between the two ends. This CDR3 region has 16 residues. CDR1 is SEHNR, CDR2 FQNEAQ, per germline (reference sequence).

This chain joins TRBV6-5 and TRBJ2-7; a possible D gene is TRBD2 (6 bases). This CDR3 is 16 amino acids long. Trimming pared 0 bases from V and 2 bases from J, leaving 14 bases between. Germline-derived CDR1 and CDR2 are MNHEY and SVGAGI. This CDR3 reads CASSYSGGAQTYEQYF. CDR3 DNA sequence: TGTGCCAGCAGTTACTCAGGCGGGGCCCAAACCTACGAGCAGTACTTC.

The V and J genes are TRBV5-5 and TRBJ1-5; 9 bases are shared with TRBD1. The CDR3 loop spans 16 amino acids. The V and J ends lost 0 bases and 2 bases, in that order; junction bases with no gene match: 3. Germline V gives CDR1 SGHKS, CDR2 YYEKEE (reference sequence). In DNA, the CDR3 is TGTGCCAGCAGCTTGGGCAGACAGGGGGGCAATCAGCCCCAGCATTTT. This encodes CASSLGRQGGNQPQHF.

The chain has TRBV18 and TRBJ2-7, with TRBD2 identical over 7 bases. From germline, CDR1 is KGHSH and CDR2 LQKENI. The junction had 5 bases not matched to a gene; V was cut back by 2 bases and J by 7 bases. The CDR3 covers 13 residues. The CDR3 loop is CASSPIGTNEQYF. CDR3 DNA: TGTGCCAGCTCACCAATCGGGACTAATGAGCAGTACTTC.

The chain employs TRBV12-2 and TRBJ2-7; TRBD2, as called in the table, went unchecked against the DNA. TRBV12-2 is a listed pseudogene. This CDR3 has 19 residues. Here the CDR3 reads CASRLGRTQGGRGTYEQYF. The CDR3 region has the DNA TGTGCAAGTCGCTTAGGGAGAACTCAGGGAGGGCGCGGGACCTACGAGCAGTACTTC.

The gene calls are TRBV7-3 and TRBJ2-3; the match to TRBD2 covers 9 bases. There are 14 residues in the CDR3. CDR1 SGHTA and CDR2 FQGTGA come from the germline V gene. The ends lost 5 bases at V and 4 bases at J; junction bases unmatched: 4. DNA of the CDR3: TGTGCCAGCAGCCCGCGGGGGGGCTCAGATACGCAGTATTTT. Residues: CASSPRGGSDTQYF.

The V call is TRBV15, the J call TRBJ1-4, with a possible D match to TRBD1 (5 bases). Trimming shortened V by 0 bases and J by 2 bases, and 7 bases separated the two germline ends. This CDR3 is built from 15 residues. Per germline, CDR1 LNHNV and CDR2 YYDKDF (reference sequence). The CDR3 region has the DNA TGTGCCACCAGCAGAGATGCAGGGACTAATGAAAAACTGTTTTTT. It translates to CATSRDAGTNEKLFF.

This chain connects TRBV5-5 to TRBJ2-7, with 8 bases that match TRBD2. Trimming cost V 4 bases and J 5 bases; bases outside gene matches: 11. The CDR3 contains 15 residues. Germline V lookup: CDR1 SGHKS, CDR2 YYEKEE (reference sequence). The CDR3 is CASSPPGLVSHEQYF. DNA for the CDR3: TGTGCCAGCAGCCCTCCGGGACTAGTCTCTCACGAGCAGTACTTC.

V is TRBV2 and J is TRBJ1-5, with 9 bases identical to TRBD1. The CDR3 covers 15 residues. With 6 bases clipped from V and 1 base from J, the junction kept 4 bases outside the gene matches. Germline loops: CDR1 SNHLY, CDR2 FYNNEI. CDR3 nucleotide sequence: TGTGCCAGCAGCGGACAGGGGTCGAGCAATCAGCCCCAGCATTTT. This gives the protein CASSGQGSSNQPQHF. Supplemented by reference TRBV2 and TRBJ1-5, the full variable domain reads EPEVTQTPSHQVTQMGQEVILRCVPISNHLYFYWYRQILGQKVEFLVSFYNNEISEKSEIFDDQFSVERPDGSNFTLKIRSTKLEDSAMYFCASSGQGSSNQPQHFGDGTRLSIL.

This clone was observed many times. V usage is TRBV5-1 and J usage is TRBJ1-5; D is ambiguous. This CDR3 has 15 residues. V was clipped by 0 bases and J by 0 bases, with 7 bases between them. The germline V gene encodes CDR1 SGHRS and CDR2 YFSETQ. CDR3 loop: CASSLDGYSNQPQHF. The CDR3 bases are TGCGCCAGCAGCTTGGACGGTTATAGCAATCAGCCCCAGCATTTT.

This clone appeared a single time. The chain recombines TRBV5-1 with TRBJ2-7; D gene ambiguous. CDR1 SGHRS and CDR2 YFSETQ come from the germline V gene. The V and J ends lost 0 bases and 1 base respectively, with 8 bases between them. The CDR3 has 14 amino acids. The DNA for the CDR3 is TGCGCCAGCAGCTTGGTATGGGGATCCTACGAGCAGTACTTC. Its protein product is CASSLVWGSYEQYF.

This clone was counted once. The CDR3 sequence is CASSRQFEAFF. The CDR3 DNA reads TGTGCCAGCAGTCGACAGTTTGAAGCTTTCTTT. The chain uses TRBV6-5 and TRBJ1-1, with D possibly being TRBD1 (5 bases). Trimming removed 5 bases at V and 7 bases at J, with 8 bases between. The germline V gene encodes CDR1 MNHEY and CDR2 SVGAGI. This CDR3 contains 11 residues.

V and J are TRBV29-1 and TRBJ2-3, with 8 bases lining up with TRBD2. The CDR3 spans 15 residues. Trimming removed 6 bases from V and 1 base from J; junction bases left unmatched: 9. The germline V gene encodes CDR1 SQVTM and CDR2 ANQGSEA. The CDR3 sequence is CSVARAGVGTDTQYF. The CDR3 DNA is TGCAGCGTGGCCCGAGCGGGGGTTGGCACAGATACGCAGTATTTT.

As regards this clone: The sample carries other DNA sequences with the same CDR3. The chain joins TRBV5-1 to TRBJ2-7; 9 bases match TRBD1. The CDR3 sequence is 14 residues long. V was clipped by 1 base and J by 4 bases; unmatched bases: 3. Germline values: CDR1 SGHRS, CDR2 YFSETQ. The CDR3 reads CASSLTGGGYEQYF. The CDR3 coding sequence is TGCGCCAGCAGCTTGACAGGGGGCGGGTACGAGCAGTACTTC.